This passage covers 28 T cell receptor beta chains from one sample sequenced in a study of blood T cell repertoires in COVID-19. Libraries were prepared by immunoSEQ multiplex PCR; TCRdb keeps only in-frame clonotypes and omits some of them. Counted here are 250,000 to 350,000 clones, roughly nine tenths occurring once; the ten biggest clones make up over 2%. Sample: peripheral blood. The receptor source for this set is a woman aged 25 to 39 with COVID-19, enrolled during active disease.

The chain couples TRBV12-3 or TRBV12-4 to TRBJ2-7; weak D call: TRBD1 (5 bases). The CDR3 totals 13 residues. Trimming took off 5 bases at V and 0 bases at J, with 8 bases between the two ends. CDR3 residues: CASSARVSYEQYF. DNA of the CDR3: TGTGCCAGCAGTGCCAGGGTCTCCTACGAGCAGTACTTC.

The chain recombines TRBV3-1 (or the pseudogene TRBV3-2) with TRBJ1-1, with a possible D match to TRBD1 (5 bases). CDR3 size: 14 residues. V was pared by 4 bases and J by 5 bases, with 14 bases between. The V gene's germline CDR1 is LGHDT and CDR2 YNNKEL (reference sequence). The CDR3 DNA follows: TGTGCCAGCAGCCGTTTAAGGGGATGGACTGAAGCTTTCTTT. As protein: CASSRLRGWTEAFF.

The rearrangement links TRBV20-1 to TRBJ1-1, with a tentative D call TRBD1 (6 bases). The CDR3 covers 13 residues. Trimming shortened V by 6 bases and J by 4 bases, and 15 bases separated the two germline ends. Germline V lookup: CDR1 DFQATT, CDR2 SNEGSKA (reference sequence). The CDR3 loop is CSASRGEGTEAFF. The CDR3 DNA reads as TGCAGTGCCAGTAGGGGGGAGGGCACTGAAGCTTTCTTT.

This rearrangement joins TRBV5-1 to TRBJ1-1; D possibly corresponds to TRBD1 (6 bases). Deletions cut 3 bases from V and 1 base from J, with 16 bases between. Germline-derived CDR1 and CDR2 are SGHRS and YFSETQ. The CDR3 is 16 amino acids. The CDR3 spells CASSSGGARGNTEAFF. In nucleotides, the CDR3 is TGCGCCAGCAGCTCTGGGGGGGCGCGAGGGAACACTGAAGCTTTCTTT.

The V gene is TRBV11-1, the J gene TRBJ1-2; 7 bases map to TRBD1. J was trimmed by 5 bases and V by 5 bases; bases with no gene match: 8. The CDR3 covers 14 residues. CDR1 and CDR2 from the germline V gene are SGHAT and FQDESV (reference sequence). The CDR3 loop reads CASSDRVRDYGYTF. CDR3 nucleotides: TGTGCCAGCAGCGACAGGGTTCGGGATTATGGCTACACCTTC.

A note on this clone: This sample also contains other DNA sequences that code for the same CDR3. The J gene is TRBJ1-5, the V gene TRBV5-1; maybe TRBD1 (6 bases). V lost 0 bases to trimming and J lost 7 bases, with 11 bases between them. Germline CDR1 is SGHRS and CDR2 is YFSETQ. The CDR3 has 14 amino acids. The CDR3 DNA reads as TGCGCCAGCAGCTTGGTGGCAGGGGAACAGCCCCAGCATTTT. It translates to CASSLVAGEQPQHF.

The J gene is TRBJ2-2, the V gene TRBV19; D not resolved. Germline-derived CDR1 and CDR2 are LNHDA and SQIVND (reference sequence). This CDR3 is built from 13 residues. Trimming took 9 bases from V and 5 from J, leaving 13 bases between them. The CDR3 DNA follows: TGTGCCAGCCGCCGGAGCAAAACCGGGGAGCTGTTTTTT. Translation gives CASRRSKTGELFF.

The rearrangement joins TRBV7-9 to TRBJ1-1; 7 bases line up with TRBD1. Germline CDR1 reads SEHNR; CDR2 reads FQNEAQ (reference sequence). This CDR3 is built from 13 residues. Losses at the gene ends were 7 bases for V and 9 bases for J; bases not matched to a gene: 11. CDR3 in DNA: TGTGCCAGCACACCGAAGACAGGGTTTAAAGCTTTCTTT. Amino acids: CASTPKTGFKAFF.

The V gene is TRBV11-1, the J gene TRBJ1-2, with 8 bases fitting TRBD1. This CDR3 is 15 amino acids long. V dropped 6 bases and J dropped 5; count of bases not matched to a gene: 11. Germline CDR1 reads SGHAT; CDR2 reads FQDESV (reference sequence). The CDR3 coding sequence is TGTGCCAGCAGTCTTACAGGGGGTGCCTCGTATGGCTACACCTTC. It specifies CASSLTGGASYGYTF.

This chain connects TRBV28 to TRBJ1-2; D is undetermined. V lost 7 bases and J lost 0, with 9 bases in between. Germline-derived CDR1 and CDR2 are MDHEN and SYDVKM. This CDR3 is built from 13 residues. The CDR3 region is CASNNRANYGYTF. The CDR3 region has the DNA TGTGCCAGCAACAACAGAGCTAACTATGGCTACACCTTC.

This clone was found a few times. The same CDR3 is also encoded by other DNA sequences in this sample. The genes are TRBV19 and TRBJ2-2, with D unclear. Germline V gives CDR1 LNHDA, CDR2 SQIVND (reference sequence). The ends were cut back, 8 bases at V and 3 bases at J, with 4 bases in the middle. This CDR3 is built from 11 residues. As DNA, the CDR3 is TGTGCCAGTCGGGACACCGGGGAGCTGTTTTTT. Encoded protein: CASRDTGELFF.

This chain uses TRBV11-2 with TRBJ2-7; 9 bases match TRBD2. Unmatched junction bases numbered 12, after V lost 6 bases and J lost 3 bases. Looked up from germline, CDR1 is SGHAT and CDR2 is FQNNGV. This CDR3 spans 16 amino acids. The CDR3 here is CASSPFGREGRYEQYF. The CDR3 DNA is TGTGCCAGCAGTCCATTCGGGCGGGAGGGCCGCTACGAGCAGTACTTC.

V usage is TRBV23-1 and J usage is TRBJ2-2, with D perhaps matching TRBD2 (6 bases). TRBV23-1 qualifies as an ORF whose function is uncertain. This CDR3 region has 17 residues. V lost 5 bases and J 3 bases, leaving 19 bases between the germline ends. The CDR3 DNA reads TGCGCCAGCAGTTCGGTAGGGGCGGGGACCCACACCGGGGAGCTGTTTTTT. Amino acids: CASSSVGAGTHTGELFF.

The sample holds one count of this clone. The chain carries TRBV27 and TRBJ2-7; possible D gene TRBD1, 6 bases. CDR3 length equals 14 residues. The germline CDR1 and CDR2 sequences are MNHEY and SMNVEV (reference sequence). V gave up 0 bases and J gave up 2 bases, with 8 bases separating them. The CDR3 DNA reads TGTGCCAGCAGTTTATCCAGGGGCCCCTACGAGCAGTACTTC. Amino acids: CASSLSRGPYEQYF.

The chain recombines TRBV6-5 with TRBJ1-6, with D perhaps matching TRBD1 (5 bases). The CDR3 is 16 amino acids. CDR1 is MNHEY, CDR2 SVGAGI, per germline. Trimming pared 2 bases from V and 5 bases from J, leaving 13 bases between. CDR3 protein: CASSYGRGLDNSPLHF. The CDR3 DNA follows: TGTGCCAGCAGTTACGGGCGGGGCTTGGATAATTCACCCCTCCACTTT.

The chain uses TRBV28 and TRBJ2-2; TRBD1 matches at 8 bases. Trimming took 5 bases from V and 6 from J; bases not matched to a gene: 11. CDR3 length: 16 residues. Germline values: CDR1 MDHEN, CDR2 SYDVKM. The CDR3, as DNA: TGTGCCAGCAGTGGCCCGGACAGGGTGTTATCCGGGGAGCTGTTTTTT. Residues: CASSGPDRVLSGELFF.

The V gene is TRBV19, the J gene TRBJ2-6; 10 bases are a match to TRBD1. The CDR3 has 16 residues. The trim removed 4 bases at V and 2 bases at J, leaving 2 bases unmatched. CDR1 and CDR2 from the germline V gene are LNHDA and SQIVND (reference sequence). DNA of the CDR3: TGTGCCAGTAGTAGGGACAGGGGTACTGGGGCCAACGTCCTGACTTTC. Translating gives CASSRDRGTGANVLTF.

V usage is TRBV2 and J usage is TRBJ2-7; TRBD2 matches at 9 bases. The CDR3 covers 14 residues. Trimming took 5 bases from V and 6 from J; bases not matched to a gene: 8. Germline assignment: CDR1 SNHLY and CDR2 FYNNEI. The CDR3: CASSSGLAPGEQYF. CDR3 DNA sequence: TGTGCCAGCAGTTCGGGACTAGCTCCAGGCGAGCAGTACTTC.

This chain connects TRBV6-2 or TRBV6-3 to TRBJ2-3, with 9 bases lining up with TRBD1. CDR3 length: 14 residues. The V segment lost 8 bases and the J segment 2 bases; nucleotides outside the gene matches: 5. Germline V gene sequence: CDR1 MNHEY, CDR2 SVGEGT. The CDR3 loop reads CASGRDRDTDTQYF. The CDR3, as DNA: TGTGCCAGCGGCCGGGACAGGGACACAGATACGCAGTATTTT.

The CDR3 spells CASSDTRFGTEAFF. The CDR3 DNA reads TGTGCCAGCAGTGATACCAGGTTCGGCACTGAAGCTTTCTTT. The chain joins TRBV6-1 to TRBJ1-1; no clear D gene. V was clipped by 3 bases and J by 4 bases, with 12 bases between them. The CDR3 is made up of 14 amino acids. Looked up from germline, CDR1 is MNHNS and CDR2 is SASEGT.

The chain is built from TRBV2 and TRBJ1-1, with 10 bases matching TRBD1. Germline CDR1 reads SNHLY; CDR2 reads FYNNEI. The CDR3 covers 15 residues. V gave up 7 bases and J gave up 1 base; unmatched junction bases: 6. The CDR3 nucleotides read TGTGCCAGCACGTGGGACAGGGGTGGGAACACTGAAGCTTTCTTT. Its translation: CASTWDRGGNTEAFF. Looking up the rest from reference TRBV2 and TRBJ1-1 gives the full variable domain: EPEVTQTPSHQVTQMGQEVILRCVPISNHLYFYWYRQILGQKVEFLVSFYNNEISEKSEIFDDQFSVERPDGSNFTLKIRSTKLEDSAMYFCASTWDRGGNTEAFFGQGTRLTVV.

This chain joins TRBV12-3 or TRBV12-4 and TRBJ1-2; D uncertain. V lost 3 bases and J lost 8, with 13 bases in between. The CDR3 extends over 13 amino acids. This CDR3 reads CASSFHPAEGYTF. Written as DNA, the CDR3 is TGTGCCAGCAGTTTCCATCCAGCGGAAGGCTACACCTTC.

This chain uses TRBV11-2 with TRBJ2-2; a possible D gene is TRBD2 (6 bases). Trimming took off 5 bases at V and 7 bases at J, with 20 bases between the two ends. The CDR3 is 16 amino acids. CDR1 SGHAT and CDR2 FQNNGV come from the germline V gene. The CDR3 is CASSVGTAGGGGELFF. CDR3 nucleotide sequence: TGTGCCAGCAGCGTGGGGACTGCTGGGGGTGGCGGGGAGCTGTTTTTT.

The CDR3 DNA reads TGTGCCAGCAGCTTGGGTGACAGTGTCTACGGCTACACCTTC. Its translation is CASSLGDSVYGYTF. The rearrangement uses TRBV5-6 and TRBJ1-2; perhaps TRBD1 as D (5 bases). V lost 0 bases to trimming and J lost 8 bases, with 14 bases between them. Per germline, CDR1 SGHDT and CDR2 YYEEEE. The CDR3 length is 14 residues.

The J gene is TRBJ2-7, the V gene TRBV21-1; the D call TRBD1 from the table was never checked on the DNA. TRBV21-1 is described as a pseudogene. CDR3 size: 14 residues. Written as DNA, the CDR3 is TGTGCCAGCAGTCGTGGACAGGGGGCCTACGAGCAGTACTTC. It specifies CASSRGQGAYEQYF.

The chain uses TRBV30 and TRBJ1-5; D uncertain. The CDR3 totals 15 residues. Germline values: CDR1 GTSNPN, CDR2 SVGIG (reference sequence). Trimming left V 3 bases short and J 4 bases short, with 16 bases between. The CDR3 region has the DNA TGTGCCTGGAGCCCTAATCTTAGCGTAAATCAGCCCCAGCATTTT. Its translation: CAWSPNLSVNQPQHF.

The DNA of the CDR3 is TGTGCCAGCAGTGGGGCGGGGCAAAGCTCCTACAATGAGCAGTTCTTC. This codes for CASSGAGQSSYNEQFF. The rearrangement links TRBV28 to TRBJ2-1; D is possibly TRBD2 (6 bases). The germline V gene encodes CDR1 MDHEN and CDR2 SYDVKM. The CDR3 sequence is 16 residues long. The V and J ends lost 5 bases and 0 bases respectively, with 14 bases between them.

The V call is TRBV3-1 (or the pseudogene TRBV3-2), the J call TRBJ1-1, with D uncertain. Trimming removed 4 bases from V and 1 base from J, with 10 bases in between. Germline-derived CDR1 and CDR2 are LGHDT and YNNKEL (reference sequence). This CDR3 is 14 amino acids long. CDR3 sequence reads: CASSPQAGNTEAFF. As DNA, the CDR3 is TGTGCCAGCAGCCCCCAAGCGGGGAACACTGAAGCTTTCTTT.